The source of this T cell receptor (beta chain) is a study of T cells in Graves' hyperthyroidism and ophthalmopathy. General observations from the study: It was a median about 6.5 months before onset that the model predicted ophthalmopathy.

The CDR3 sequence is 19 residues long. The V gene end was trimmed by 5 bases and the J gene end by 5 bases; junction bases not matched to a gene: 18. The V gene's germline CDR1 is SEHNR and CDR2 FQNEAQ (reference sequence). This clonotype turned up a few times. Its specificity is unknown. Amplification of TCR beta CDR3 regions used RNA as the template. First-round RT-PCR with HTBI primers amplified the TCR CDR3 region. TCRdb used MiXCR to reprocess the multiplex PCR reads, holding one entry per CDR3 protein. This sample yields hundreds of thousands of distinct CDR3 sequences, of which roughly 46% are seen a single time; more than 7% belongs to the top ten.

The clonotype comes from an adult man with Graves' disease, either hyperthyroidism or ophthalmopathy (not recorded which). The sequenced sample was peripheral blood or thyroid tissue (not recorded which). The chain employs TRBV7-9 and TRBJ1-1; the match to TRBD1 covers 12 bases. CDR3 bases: TGTGCCAGCAGCATACAAGAGGTGGGGGACAGGGGGCGGCGGACTGAAGCTTTCTTT. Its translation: CASSIQEVGDRGRRTEAFF.